This T cell receptor (beta chain) appears in the sequencing data of a study of blood T cell repertoires in COVID-19 (dated by TCRdb to about 2020). Looking at the study overall: Samples covering the acute and convalescent phases of COVID-19 were provided by collaborators in the United States, Italy and Spain. The prospective study material was composed of cDNA or gDNA derived from T cells, B-cell-depleted T cells, or PBMCs. Subjects who had been exposed to COVID-19, were actively infected with it, or had recovered from it provided the deeply sampled blood TCRbeta repertoires that made up the dataset. The repertoires were released in a freely available public database intended as a resource for research on the immune response to SARS-CoV-2. Samples were obtained from the ongoing ImmuneRACE study (first 160 participants) and from roughly 1,300 subjects provided by 6 global collaborators. Sample metadata almost always included a de-identified subject ID, COVID-19 status, age in years and sex. Where available, HLA class I and class II types were taken from metadata supplied by the sample provider and were not determined by assay-based typing. The study at large found these results: Clinical and demographic metadata were provided uncurated, with the amount varying by source and participant.

Notes on this clone: What this receptor recognizes is not known. No quality values exist for individual bases; no much larger clone is one base distant.

The cysteine opens and the phenylalanine closes a CDR3 of 17 amino acids. Only the CDR3 part of the read is kept: 51 bases, read in frame from the first base. From V the trimming removes 1 base and from J it removes 7 bases, while the gene matches leave 12 bases of the junction unaccounted for. CDR1 and CDR2 are read off the germline V gene (reference sequence) as SEHNR and FQNEAQ. TCRbeta CDR3 regions were amplified from genomic DNA by means of the immunoSEQ Assay, a bias-controlled multiplex PCR. In the paper's pipeline: Within the assay, amplification of reference gene primers was used to estimate how many nucleated cells each sample contained. To quantify the absolute abundance of each unique TCRbeta CDR3 rearrangement, sequence reads were collapsed and filtered. For each sample, productive Simpson clonality was calculated as the square root of Simpson's diversity index across productive rearrangements. Not all clones reach the TCRdb copy of this immuneACCESS table, which keeps in-frame sequences only. Checked studies attribute under half of the gap to unresolved V genes and leave the rest unexplained. D and trimming come from the DNA, and the V and J calls and clone size come from that table. Recorded for this sample are 150,000 to 200,000 clones; around four fifths of them occurred a single time. Of the sample, around 7.6% is held by the ten largest clones.

Samples from volunteer blood donors who had recovered from COVID-19 were contributed by a second Seattle source. The collaborating institutions used their own protocols to collect whole blood in K2EDTA tubes. Collaborator samples were shipped for TCRbeta analysis as frozen whole blood, isolated PBMCs, or DNA extracted from either sample type. The sequenced material came from peripheral blood. The sequence joins TRBV7-9 to TRBJ2-1, and TRBD2 aligns with 8 junction nucleotides. This receptor was taken from a man aged 40-50 years who had recovered from COVID-19. The CDR3 corresponds to CASSLDLGGGRRNEQFF. The nucleotides are TGTGCCAGCAGCTTAGATCTTGGCGGGGGGCGGCGGAATGAGCAGTTCTTC.